This T cell receptor (beta chain) was profiled in a study of T cell clones after liver transplantation. Across the study: Standard immunosuppression, with no induction, continued until 12-24 months after transplant. Draws occurred before transplant, before withdrawal, and after complete or failed withdrawal.

Whole-study results and caveats: A significant post-transplant drop in circulating graft-donor-reactive CD4 TCRbeta sequences occurred in most of the 8 subjects.

Worth noting for this clone: Its matching antigen is unknown.

Data came from immunoSEQ multiplex PCR; TCRdb stores just in-frame clones and leaves some out. Of about 99,000 clones detected, 80% to 90% appear once; the ten largest clones hold roughly 3.1%. CDR1 and CDR2 (germline): MNHNY, SVGAGI (reference sequence). Between the trimmed V and J ends, which lost 10 bases and 3 bases, there was a span of 9 bases. CDR3 length: 11 amino acids. The source is a human patient who received a liver transplant. Part of the T cells may come from the graft donor. The input for sequencing was CD4+ T cells from blood, taken around 44 months after liver transplant. The rearrangement links TRBV6-6 to TRBJ1-1; D is unclear. For the CDR3, the DNA is TGTGCCACAGAGAAGGACACTGAAGCTTTCTTT. Protein product: CATEKDTEAFF.